The 3 T cell receptor beta chains below come from one sample, sequenced in a study of T cells in Graves' hyperthyroidism and ophthalmopathy (dated by TCRdb to the late 2010s). To prepare the library, multiplex PCR was applied. The instrument was an Illumina HiSeq 2000. The TCR beta CDR3 regions were amplified from the RNA transcripts. The first round of RT-PCR for the TCR CDR3 was performed with the HTBI primer set and the Qiagen OneStep RT-PCR kit. TCRdb reanalyzed the raw reads on its own, using fastp at Q25 for trimming and MiXCR for clone calling, and kept in-frame beta chains. One record per CDR3 amino acid sequence lists the most common genes and DNA. For this sample there are under 450,000 distinct CDR3 sequences; about a sixth appear just once. Of the sample, around a third falls within the top ten clones. Sequenced material: blood. These receptors were obtained from a woman in her twenties or thirties with Graves' hyperthyroidism that later progressed to Graves' ophthalmopathy.

The chain recombines TRBV2 with TRBJ2-7; 8 positions match TRBD1. This CDR3 contains 15 residues. Germline V gives CDR1 SNHLY, CDR2 FYNNEI. V lost 7 bases to trimming and J lost 0 bases; unmatched junction nucleotides: 8. The chain's CDR3 is CASTGGQESSYEQYF. Written as DNA, the CDR3 is TGTGCCAGCACCGGGGGACAGGAGAGCTCCTACGAGCAGTACTTC.

V and J are TRBV19 and TRBJ1-3; tentatively, D is TRBD1 (6 bases). Germline values: CDR1 LNHDA, CDR2 SQIVND (reference sequence). The CDR3 totals 15 residues. Trimming took 8 bases from V and 0 from J, leaving 14 bases between them. The CDR3 DNA follows: TGTGCCAGTCGCCGACAGGATTACTCTGGAAACACCATATATTTT. Its translation: CASRRQDYSGNTIYF.

This chain joins TRBV6-1 and TRBJ1-2; D ambiguous. Between the trimmed V and J ends, which lost 10 bases and 4 bases, there was a span of 10 bases. Germline assignment: CDR1 MNHNS and CDR2 SASEGT. The CDR3 contains 11 residues. CDR3 protein: CATVQRYGYTF. The CDR3 nucleotides are TGTGCCACCGTACAGCGCTATGGCTACACCTTC.